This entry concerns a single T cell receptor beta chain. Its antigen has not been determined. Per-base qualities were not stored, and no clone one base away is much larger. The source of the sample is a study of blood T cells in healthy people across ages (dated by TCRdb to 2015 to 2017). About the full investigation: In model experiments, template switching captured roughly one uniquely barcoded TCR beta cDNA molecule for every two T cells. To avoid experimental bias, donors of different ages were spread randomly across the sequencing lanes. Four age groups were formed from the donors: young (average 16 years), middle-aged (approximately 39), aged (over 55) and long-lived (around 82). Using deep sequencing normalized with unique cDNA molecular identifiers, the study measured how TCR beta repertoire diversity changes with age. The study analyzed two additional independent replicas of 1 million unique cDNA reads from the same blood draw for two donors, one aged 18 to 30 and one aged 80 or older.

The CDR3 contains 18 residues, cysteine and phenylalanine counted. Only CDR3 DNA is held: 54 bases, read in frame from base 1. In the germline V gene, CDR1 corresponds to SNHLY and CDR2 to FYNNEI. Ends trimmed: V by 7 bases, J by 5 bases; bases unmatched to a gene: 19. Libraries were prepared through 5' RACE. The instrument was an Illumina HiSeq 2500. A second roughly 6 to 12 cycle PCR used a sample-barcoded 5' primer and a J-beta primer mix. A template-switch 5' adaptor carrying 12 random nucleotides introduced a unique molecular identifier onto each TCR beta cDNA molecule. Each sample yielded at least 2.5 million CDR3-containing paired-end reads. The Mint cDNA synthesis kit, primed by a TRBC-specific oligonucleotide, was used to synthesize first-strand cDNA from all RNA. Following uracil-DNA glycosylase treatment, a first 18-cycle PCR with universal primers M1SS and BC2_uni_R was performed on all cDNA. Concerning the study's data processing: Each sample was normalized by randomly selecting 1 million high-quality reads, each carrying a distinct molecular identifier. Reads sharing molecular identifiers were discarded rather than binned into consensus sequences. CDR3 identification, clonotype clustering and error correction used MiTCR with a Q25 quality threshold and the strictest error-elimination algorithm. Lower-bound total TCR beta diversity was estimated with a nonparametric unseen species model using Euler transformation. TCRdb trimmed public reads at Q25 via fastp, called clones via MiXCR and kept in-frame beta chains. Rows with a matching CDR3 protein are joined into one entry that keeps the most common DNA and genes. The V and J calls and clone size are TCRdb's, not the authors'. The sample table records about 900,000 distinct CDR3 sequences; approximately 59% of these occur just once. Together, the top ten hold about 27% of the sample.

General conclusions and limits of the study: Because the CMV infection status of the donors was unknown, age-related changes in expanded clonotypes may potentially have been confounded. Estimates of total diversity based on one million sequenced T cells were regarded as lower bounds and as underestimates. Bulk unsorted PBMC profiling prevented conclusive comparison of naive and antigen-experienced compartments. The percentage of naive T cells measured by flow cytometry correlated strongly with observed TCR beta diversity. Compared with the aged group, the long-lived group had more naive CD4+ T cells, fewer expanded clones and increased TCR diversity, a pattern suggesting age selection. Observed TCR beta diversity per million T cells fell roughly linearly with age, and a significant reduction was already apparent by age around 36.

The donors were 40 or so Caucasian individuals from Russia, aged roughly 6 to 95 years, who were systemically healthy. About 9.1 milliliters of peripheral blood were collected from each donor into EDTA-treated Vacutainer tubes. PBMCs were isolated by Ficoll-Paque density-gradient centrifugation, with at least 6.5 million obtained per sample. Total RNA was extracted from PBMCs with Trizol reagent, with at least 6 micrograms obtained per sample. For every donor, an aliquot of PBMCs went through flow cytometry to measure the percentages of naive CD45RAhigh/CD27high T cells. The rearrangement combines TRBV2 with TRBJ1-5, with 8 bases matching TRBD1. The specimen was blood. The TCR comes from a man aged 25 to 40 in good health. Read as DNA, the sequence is TGTGCCAGCACTAATGTCGGTGGGGACAGGAGAGTGGATCAGCCCCAGCATTTT. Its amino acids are CASTNVGGDRRVDQPQHF.